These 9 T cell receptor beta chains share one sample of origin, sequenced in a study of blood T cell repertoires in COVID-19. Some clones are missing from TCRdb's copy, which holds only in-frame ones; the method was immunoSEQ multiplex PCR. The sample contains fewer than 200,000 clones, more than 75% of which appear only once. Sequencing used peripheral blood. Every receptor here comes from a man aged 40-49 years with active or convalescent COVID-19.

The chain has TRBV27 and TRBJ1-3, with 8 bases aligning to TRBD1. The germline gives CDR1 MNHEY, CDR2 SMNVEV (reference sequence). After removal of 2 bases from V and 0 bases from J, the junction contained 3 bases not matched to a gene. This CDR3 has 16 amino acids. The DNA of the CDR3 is TGTGCCAGCAGTTTACAGGGGGCGAGCTCTGGAAACACCATATATTTT. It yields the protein CASSLQGASSGNTIYF.

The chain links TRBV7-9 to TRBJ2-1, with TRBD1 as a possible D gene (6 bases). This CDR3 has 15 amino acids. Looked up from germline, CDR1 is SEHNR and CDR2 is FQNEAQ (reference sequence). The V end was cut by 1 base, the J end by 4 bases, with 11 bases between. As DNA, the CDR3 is TGTGCCAGCAGCTTAGACAGGGCAGCATACAATGAGCAGTTCTTC. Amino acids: CASSLDRAAYNEQFF.

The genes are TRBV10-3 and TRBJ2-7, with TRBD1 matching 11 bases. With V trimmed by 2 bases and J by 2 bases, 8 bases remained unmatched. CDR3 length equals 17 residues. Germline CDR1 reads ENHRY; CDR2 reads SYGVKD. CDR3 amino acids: CAISEPKGQGATYEQYF. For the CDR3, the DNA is TGTGCCATCAGTGAGCCCAAAGGACAGGGGGCTACCTACGAGCAGTACTTC.

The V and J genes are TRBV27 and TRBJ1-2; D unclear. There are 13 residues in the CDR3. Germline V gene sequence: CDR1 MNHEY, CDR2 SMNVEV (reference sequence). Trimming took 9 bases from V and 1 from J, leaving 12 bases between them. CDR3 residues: CASRIGSNYGYTF. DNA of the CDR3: TGTGCCAGTCGTATTGGGAGTAACTATGGCTACACCTTC.

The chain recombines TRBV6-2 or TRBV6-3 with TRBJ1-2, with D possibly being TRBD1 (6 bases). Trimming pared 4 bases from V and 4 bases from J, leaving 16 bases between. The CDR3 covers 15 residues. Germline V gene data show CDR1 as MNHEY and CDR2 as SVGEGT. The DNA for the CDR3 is TGTGCCAGCAGTTTAAACCTGGACAGCCTCTATGGCTACACCTTC. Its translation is CASSLNLDSLYGYTF.

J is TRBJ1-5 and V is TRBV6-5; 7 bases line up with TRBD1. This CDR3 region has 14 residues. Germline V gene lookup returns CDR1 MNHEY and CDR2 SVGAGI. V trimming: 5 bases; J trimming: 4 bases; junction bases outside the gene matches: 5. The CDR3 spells CASSRTGLNQPQHF. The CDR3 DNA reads TGTGCCAGCAGTCGGACAGGTTTGAATCAGCCCCAGCATTTT.

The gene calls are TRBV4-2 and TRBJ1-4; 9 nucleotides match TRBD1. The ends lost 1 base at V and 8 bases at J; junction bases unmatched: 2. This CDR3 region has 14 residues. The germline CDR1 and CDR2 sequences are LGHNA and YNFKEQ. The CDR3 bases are TGTGCCAGCAGCCAAGGACAGGGGGGAGAAAAACTGTTTTTT. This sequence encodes CASSQGQGGEKLFF.

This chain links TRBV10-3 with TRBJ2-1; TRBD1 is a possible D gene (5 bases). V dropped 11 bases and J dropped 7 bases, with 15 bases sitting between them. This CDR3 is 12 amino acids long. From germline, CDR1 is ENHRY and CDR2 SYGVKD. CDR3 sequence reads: CAVASRANEQFF. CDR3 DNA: TGTGCCGTCGCTTCCAGGGCAAATGAGCAGTTCTTC.

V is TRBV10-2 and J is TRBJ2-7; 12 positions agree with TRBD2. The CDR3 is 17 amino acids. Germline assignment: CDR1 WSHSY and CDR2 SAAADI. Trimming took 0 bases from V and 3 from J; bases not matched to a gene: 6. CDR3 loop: CASSESGPGLAGYEQYF. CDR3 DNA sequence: TGCGCCAGCAGTGAGTCAGGACCGGGACTAGCGGGCTACGAGCAGTACTTC.